Following are 29 T cell receptor beta chains from one sample sequenced in a study of spatial heterogeneity in lung cancer. Described time point: sample taken at primary tumor resection. TCRdb reprocessed the 5' RACE reads via MiXCR and lists one record per CDR3 protein. The table lists 9,500 or so distinct CDR3 sequences, approximately 12% of them singletons, with over 9.5% in the top ten. These TCRs' antigens remain unknown. The study, taken as a whole, reports: Expanded intratumoral alpha and beta TCR counts tracked tumor mutation counts.

This sample comprised lung tumor tissue, obtained at surgery. Receptor source: a male donor with early-stage non-small cell lung cancer.

This clonotype appeared many times. The V and J genes are TRBV11-1 and TRBJ2-1, with TRBD2 matching over 12 bases. Germline loops: CDR1 SGHAT, CDR2 FQDESV (reference sequence). CDR3 size: 17 residues. V shed 4 bases and J 2 bases; nucleotides not matched to a gene: 6. CDR3 bases: TGTGCCAGCAGCTCTGGGACTAGCGGGCGGCCCTACAATGAGCAGTTCTTC. Translating gives CASSSGTSGRPYNEQFF.

This clonotype was seen repeatedly, ten times or more. The gene calls are TRBV10-2 and TRBJ1-5, with D tentatively TRBD1 (5 bases). The V end lost 4 bases, the J end lost 3 bases, and 16 bases lay between the germline ends. In germline, CDR1 is WSHSY, CDR2 SAAADI. The CDR3 totals 16 residues. CDR3 bases: TGCGCCAGCAGTGCGAAATGGGGCAGGTTCAATCAGCCCCAGCATTTT. This translates into CASSAKWGRFNQPQHF.

The rearrangement uses TRBV5-1 and TRBJ1-2; D is ambiguous. The CDR3 runs to 12 residues. In germline, CDR1 is SGHRS, CDR2 YFSETQ. The V gene lost 0 bases and the J gene lost 4 bases, with 4 bases spanning the gap. CDR3 sequence reads: CASSLDAYGYTF. The CDR3 DNA follows: TGCGCCAGCAGCTTGGATGCCTATGGCTACACCTTC. The whole variable domain, remainder taken from reference TRBV5-1 and TRBJ1-2, is KAGVTQTPRYLIKTRGQQVTLSCSPISGHRSVSWYQQTPGQGLQFLFEYFSETQRNKGNFPGRFSGRQFSNSRSEMNVSTLELGDSALYLCASSLDAYGYTFGSGTRLTVV.

The chain combines TRBV20-1 with TRBJ1-1; D gene unclear. The CDR3 has 11 amino acids. Trimming stripped 5 bases from V and 1 base from J, with 5 bases between. The germline V gene encodes CDR1 DFQATT and CDR2 SNEGSKA (reference sequence). DNA of the CDR3: TGCAGTGCTCGCAGGAACACTGAAGCTTTCTTT. The encoded protein is CSARRNTEAFF.

This clonotype was seen many times. J is TRBJ1-6 and V is TRBV30; D ambiguous. The CDR3 is made up of 12 amino acids. Trimming took 3 bases from V and 9 from J, leaving 9 bases between them. Germline V lookup: CDR1 GTSNPN, CDR2 SVGIG (reference sequence). CDR3 sequence (DNA): TGTGCCTGGAGCGACGTCTCTTCACCCCTCCACTTT. Protein sequence: CAWSDVSSPLHF.

This clonotype was detected ten times or more. CDR3 loop: CATSDPDRAYEQYF. The CDR3 DNA reads as TGTGCCACCAGTGATCCTGACAGAGCCTACGAGCAGTACTTC. The gene calls are TRBV24-1 and TRBJ2-7; tentative D call: TRBD1 (5 bases). Germline V gene lookup returns CDR1 KGHDR and CDR2 SFDVKD. The ends were cut back, 3 bases at V and 2 bases at J, with 10 bases in the middle. The CDR3 extends over 14 amino acids.

This clonotype was detected many times. The rearrangement joins TRBV5-1 to TRBJ2-2; possibly TRBD1 for D (6 bases). Germline assignment: CDR1 SGHRS and CDR2 YFSETQ. V was trimmed by 6 bases and J by 8 bases, leaving 17 bases between them. This CDR3 contains 14 residues. The CDR3 sequence is CASNPGQQEGELFF. DNA of the CDR3: TGCGCCAGCAACCCCGGACAGCAGGAAGGGGAGCTGTTTTTT.

This clonotype was counted at least ten times. The CDR3 bases are TGCGCCAGCAGCTTGATGTTCAGTCGCGAGAACACTGAAGCTTTCTTT. Protein: CASSLMFSRENTEAFF. The genes are TRBV5-1 and TRBJ1-1, with D hard to call. This CDR3 has 16 amino acids. Germline V gene sequence: CDR1 SGHRS, CDR2 YFSETQ. Trimming removed 1 base from V and 1 base from J, with 14 bases in between.

This clonotype was found many times. The chain has TRBV21-1 and TRBJ2-3. TRBV21-1 is termed a pseudogene. This CDR3 comprises 13 residues. The CDR3 coding sequence is TGTGCCAGCAGCAAACTAAGCACAGATACGCAGTATTTT. This codes for CASSKLSTDTQYF.

The gene calls are TRBV12-3 or TRBV12-4 and TRBJ2-1, with TRBD1 matching over 9 bases. V lost 5 bases, J lost 16 bases, and 12 bases stayed unmatched. CDR3 length: 13 residues. CDR3 amino acids: CASSQEQGAHSFF. CDR3 in DNA: TGTGCCAGCAGTCAAGAACAGGGGGCGCACTCATTCTTC.

Ten or more counts support this clonotype. The chain links TRBV12-3 or TRBV12-4 to TRBJ2-2, with 10 bases aligning to TRBD1. The CDR3 sequence is 15 residues long. Losses at the gene ends were 4 bases for V and 5 bases for J; bases not matched to a gene: 4. In nucleotides, the CDR3 is TGTGCCAGCAGTTCGACAGGGGGCGGTACCGGGGAGCTGTTTTTT. This encodes CASSSTGGGTGELFF.

This clonotype was seen repeatedly, ten times or more. The gene calls are TRBV5-6 and TRBJ2-3, with D perhaps assigned TRBD1 or TRBD2 (5 bases each). This CDR3 is built from 14 residues. The V end lost 4 bases, the J end lost 5 bases, and 14 bases lay between the germline ends. CDR1 SGHDT and CDR2 YYEEEE come from the germline V gene. This chain's CDR3 is CASSVIGTKDTQYF. The CDR3 nucleotides read TGTGCCAGCAGCGTTATAGGGACCAAAGATACGCAGTATTTT.

This clonotype appeared many times. This chain uses TRBV7-2 with TRBJ2-3; a weak D match, TRBD2 (6 bases). Trimming cost V 1 base and J 0 bases, with 14 bases left between them. The CDR3 length is 17 residues. Germline lookup yields CDR1 SGHTA and CDR2 FQGNSA. In DNA form, the CDR3 reads TGTGCCAGCAGCTTAGGGCCTGGAGGGCCTAGCACAGATACGCAGTATTTT. Encoded protein: CASSLGPGGPSTDTQYF.

By frequency in the sample, this clonotype is large. The chain joins TRBV6-5 to TRBJ2-5, with 14 nucleotides matching TRBD2. V shed 8 bases, J shed 4 bases, and the junction held 9 bases outside the gene matches. This CDR3 is 16 amino acids long. CDR1 is MNHEY and CDR2 is SVGAGI in the germline V gene. As DNA, the CDR3 is TGTGCCAGCGGGACAACGGGACTAGCGGGGGCAGAGACCCAGTACTTC. The encoded protein is CASGTTGLAGAETQYF.

This clonotype has a single count. The chain recombines TRBV6-5 with TRBJ2-2; D unclear. V lost 7 bases to trimming and J lost 1 base, with 7 bases between them. The CDR3 has 13 residues. Germline V CDR1 and CDR2: MNHEY, SVGAGI. CDR3: CASTHRNTGELFF. The CDR3 DNA reads as TGTGCCAGCACCCACAGGAACACCGGGGAGCTGTTTTTT.

This clonotype has at least ten counts. V and J are TRBV3-1 and TRBJ2-7; D is undetermined. The V end was cut by 3 bases, the J end by 3 bases, with 9 bases between. Per the germline V gene, CDR1 is LGHDT and CDR2 is YNNKEL (reference sequence). This CDR3 region has 13 residues. CDR3 DNA sequence: TGTGCCAGCAGCCATTATCAAAACTACGAGCAGTACTTC. Residues: CASSHYQNYEQYF.

In this sample, this clonotype turned up many times. The chain recombines TRBV5-1 with TRBJ2-7, with 9 nucleotides matching TRBD1. The CDR3 is 13 residues long. Germline V gives CDR1 SGHRS, CDR2 YFSETQ. Trimming took 5 bases from V and 5 from J; bases not matched to a gene: 5. The CDR3, as DNA: TGCGCCAGCAGACGGACAGGGGTCCACGAGCAGTACTTC. Translating it yields CASRRTGVHEQYF.

This clonotype ranks as medium-sized (0.01 to 0.1%). The chain employs TRBV6-1 and TRBJ1-2; tentatively, D is TRBD1 (5 bases). Germline loops: CDR1 MNHNS, CDR2 SASEGT. Between the trimmed V and J ends, which lost 3 bases and 0 bases, there was a span of 11 bases. This CDR3 contains 15 residues. CDR3 residues: CASSEGTFANYGYTF. The DNA of the CDR3 is TGTGCCAGCAGTGAGGGGACGTTCGCTAACTATGGCTACACCTTC.

This clonotype counts as medium-sized. V and J are TRBV20-1 and TRBJ2-1, with D perhaps assigned TRBD1 or TRBD2 (5 bases each). Germline V gene lookup returns CDR1 DFQATT and CDR2 SNEGSKA (reference sequence). The CDR3 extends over 16 amino acids. V gave up 3 bases and J gave up 8 bases, with 23 bases separating them. The CDR3: CSARNFEGTARDEQFF. CDR3 DNA sequence: TGCAGTGCTAGGAATTTCGAGGGGACGGCGAGGGATGAGCAGTTCTTC.

The chain links TRBV20-1 to TRBJ1-1; D uncertain. The CDR3 totals 12 residues. The V gene's germline CDR1 is DFQATT and CDR2 SNEGSKA (reference sequence). V was trimmed by 0 bases and J by 3 bases, leaving 5 bases between them. CDR3 amino acids: CSARDQYTEAFF. The CDR3 nucleotides read TGCAGTGCTAGAGATCAGTACACTGAAGCTTTCTTT.

This clonotype was observed a handful of times. The V call is TRBV7-8, the J call TRBJ2-3; D unresolved. This CDR3 is built from 12 residues. V was pared by 5 bases and J by 3 bases, with 6 bases between. In germline, CDR1 is SGHVS, CDR2 FQNEAQ. CDR3 sequence: CASSPTTDTQYF. The CDR3 nucleotides read TGTGCCAGCAGCCCCACGACAGATACGCAGTATTTT.

This clonotype was observed at least ten times. The CDR3 nucleotides read TGTGCCAGCAGCAATTCGATAAGCGGAAAAGAGACCCAGTACTTC. Amino acid sequence: CASSNSISGKETQYF. The rearrangement joins TRBV11-2 to TRBJ2-5, with a possible D match to TRBD2 (5 bases). Germline V lookup: CDR1 SGHAT, CDR2 FQNNGV. V lost 5 bases and J lost 3, with 16 bases in between. The CDR3 consists of 15 residues.

This clonotype was recorded many times. The chain carries TRBV11-3 and TRBJ2-7, with a possible D match to TRBD2 (6 bases). The CDR3 is made up of 13 amino acids. CDR1 is SGHNT, CDR2 YENEEA, per germline. V shed 3 bases and J shed 2 bases, with 8 bases lying between them. CDR3 bases: TGTGCCAGCAGCTTTGGACTAACCTACGAGCAGTACTTC. As protein: CASSFGLTYEQYF.

The chain employs TRBV29-1 and TRBJ2-1, with 7 bases lining up with TRBD2. This CDR3 region has 13 residues. V was clipped by 7 bases and J by 8 bases; unmatched bases: 11. Germline V gene data show CDR1 as SQVTM and CDR2 as ANQGSEA. CDR3 in DNA: TGCAGCGCCCCGCGGGGAGGGTGGGATGAGCAGTTCTTC. This encodes CSAPRGGWDEQFF.

This clonotype was seen ten or more times. The rearrangement uses TRBV7-2 and TRBJ1-4, with D perhaps matching TRBD1 (5 bases). The germline CDR1 and CDR2 sequences are SGHTA and FQGNSA. The CDR3 extends over 15 amino acids. V was shortened by 1 base and J by 4 bases, with 10 bases between the two germline ends. CDR3 sequence: CASSLVRDHNEKLFF. The CDR3 coding sequence is TGTGCCAGCAGCTTAGTCCGGGACCATAATGAAAAACTGTTTTTT.

This clonotype has ten or more counts. Written as DNA, the CDR3 is TGTGCCAGCAGCTTATGGGGCGGGAGGGACAATGAGCAGTTCTTC. It encodes CASSLWGGRDNEQFF. The rearrangement joins TRBV11-2 to TRBJ2-1; TRBD2 agrees at 9 bases. CDR3 length: 15 amino acids. Germline values: CDR1 SGHAT, CDR2 FQNNGV. With 2 bases clipped from V and 5 bases from J, the junction kept 4 bases outside the gene matches. Together with reference TRBV11-2 and TRBJ2-1, the CDR3 gives the full variable domain: EAGVAQSPRYKIIEKRQSVAFWCNPISGHATLYWYQQILGQGPKLLIQFQNNGVVDDSQLPKDRFSAERLKGVDSTLKIQPAKLEDSAVYLCASSLWGGRDNEQFFGPGTRLTVL.

This clonotype was observed at least ten times. The J gene is TRBJ2-2, the V gene TRBV2; D might be TRBD2 (5 bases). Germline V gene lookup returns CDR1 SNHLY and CDR2 FYNNEI. The CDR3 loop spans 14 amino acids. V lost 6 bases and J lost 0, with 8 bases in between. The CDR3 DNA reads as TGTGCCAGCAGACACGGGACGAACACCGGGGAGCTGTTTTTT. This encodes CASRHGTNTGELFF.

This clonotype is classed as medium-sized. J is TRBJ2-3 and V is TRBV7-9; D perhaps matches TRBD1 (6 bases). This CDR3 spans 14 amino acids. Germline V CDR1 and CDR2: SEHNR, FQNEAQ (reference sequence). Trimming cost V 7 bases and J 2 bases, with 13 bases left between them. This chain's CDR3 is CASTPRTDTDTQYF. CDR3 coding DNA: TGTGCCAGCACTCCTCGGACAGACACAGATACGCAGTATTTT.

The chain uses TRBV7-9 and TRBJ2-5; possibly TRBD1 for D (6 bases). V was trimmed by 5 bases and J by 5 bases, leaving 15 bases between them. The germline V gene encodes CDR1 SEHNR and CDR2 FQNEAQ (reference sequence). The CDR3 totals 14 residues. CDR3 region: CASSPTGFFETQYF. CDR3 nucleotides: TGTGCCAGCAGCCCTACAGGGTTCTTCGAGACCCAGTACTTC.